This T cell receptor beta chain derives from a study of cytomegalovirus exposure and HLA in healthy donors. Points from the study as a whole: Donors were assumed by presence/absence analyses to have roughly uniform sequencing depth.

The PCR was carried out with 60 Vbeta primers and 13 Jbeta primers. Sequencing was performed with immunoSEQ multiplex PCR; in TCRdb, only in-frame clones are kept and a portion is missing. The table lists about 200,000 clones. About this clone: As yet, its antigen is unknown.

Material for sequencing was PBMCs. This sequence was found in a boy aged 5 to 17 in good health and CMV-seronegative.

The CDR3 spells CASSLTLRSYEQYF. Written as DNA, the CDR3 is TGCGCCAGCAGCTTGACTCTTCGCTCCTACGAGCAGTACTTC. The V gene is TRBV5-1, the J gene TRBJ2-7; D gene unclear. There are 14 residues in the CDR3. Germline assignment: CDR1 SGHRS and CDR2 YFSETQ. V was shortened by 1 base and J by 0 bases, with 8 bases between the two germline ends.